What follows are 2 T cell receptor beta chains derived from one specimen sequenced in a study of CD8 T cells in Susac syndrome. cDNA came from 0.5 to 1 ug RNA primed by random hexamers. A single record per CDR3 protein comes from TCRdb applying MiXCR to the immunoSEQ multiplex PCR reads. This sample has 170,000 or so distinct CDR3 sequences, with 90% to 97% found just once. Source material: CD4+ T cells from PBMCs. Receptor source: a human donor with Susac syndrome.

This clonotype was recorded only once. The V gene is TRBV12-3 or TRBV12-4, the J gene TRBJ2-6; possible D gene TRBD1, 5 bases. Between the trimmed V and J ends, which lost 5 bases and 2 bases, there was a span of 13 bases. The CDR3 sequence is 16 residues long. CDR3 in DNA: TGTGCCAGCAGTCCCCCAAGGGGTACTGGGGCCAACGTCCTGACTTTC. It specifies CASSPPRGTGANVLTF.

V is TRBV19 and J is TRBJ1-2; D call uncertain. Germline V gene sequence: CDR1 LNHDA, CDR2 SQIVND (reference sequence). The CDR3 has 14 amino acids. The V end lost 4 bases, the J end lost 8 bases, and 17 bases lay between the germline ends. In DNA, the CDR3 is TGTGCCAGTAGTACCGGGGAAGTCGGTCGGGGCTACACCTTC. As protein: CASSTGEVGRGYTF.